This T cell receptor beta chain is from a study of PD-1 blockade in classical Hodgkin lymphoma. Study-level results: Complete responders started with a diversity level that resembled newly diagnosed patients at baseline. There remain no defined causes for the repertoire differences, which possibly reflect disease activity or prior therapy. Among the patients, those starting nivolumab under 1 year after ASCT were excluded.

As regards this clone: Its antigen is not known.

Described time point: cycle 4 day 1 (C4D1), after more than five weeks of nivolumab. All the patients suffered relapse after autologous stem cell transplantation, and brentuximab vedotin exposure differed. Germline lookup yields CDR1 SGDLS and CDR2 YYNGEE. Trimming removed 0 bases at V and 4 bases at J, with 11 bases between. This CDR3 is built from 15 residues. The protocol was immunoSEQ multiplex PCR, while the TCRdb copy is restricted to in-frame clones and leaves out a portion. The repertoire holds roughly 51,000 clones, with around four fifths as singletons. The sequence was obtained from a human donor with classical Hodgkin lymphoma. V and J are TRBV9 and TRBJ2-1; D not resolved. Sample: peripheral blood mononuclear cells (PBMCs), taken before the fourth cycle of nivolumab. CDR3 in amino acids: CASSVEGRPYNEQFF. CDR3 DNA sequence: TGTGCCAGCAGCGTAGAAGGCAGGCCATACAATGAGCAGTTCTTC.